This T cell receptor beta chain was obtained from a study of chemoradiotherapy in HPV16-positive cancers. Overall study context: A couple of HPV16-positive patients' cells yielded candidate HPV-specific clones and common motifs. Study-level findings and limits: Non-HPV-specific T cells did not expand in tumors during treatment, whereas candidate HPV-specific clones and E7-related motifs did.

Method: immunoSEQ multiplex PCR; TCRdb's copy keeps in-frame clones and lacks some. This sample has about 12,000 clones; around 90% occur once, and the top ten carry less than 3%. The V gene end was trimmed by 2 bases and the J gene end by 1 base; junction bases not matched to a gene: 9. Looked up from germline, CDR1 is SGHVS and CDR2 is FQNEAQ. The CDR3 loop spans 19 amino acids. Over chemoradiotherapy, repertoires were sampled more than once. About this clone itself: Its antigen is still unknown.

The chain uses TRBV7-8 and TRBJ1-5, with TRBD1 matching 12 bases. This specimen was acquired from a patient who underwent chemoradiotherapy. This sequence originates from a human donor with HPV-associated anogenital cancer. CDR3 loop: CASSLSLGQGAGSNQPQHF. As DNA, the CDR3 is TGTGCCAGCAGCTTAAGTCTGGGACAGGGGGCTGGGAGCAATCAGCCCCAGCATTTT.